This T cell receptor beta chain was observed in a study of CD8+ T cells in alopecia areata. Germline V gene lookup returns CDR1 SQVTM and CDR2 ANQGSEA. Trimming removed 7 bases from V and 3 bases from J, with 16 bases in between. This CDR3 spans 13 amino acids. For this clone: Its cognate antigen is unknown.

Findings and caveats of the study: Because one nonresponder was included, the link of baseline CD8+ expansion to response is considered uncertain. Among the top 100, expanded CD8+ clones were significantly decreased by tofacitinib, as was scalp clonality.

As the sequencing template, cDNA was produced by extracting RNA and reverse transcribing it. Sequencing used immunoSEQ multiplex PCR; TCRdb keeps in-frame clones, though not all of them. The sample lists about 92,000 clones, around 40% occurring once. The treatment: oral pan-JAK inhibitor, 5-10 mg twice daily. This specimen consisted of CD8+ T cells sorted from blood, obtained at week 24, from a patient treated with tofacitinib. The clonotype was recovered from a human donor with alopecia areata. V and J are TRBV29-1 and TRBJ2-7; D is perhaps TRBD2 (6 bases). CDR3 amino acids: CSGGEGPYYEQYF. The CDR3 DNA sequence: TGCAGCGGGGGGGAAGGGCCGTACTACGAGCAGTACTTC.